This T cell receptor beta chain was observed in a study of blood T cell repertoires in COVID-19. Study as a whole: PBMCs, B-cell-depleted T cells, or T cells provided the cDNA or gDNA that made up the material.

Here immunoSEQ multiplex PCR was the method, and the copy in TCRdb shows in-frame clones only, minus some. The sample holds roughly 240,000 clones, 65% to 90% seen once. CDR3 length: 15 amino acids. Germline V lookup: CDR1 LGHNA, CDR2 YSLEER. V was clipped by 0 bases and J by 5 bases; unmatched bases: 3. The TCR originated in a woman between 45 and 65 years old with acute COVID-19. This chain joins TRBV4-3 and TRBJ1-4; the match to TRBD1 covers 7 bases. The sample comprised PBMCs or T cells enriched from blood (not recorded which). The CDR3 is CASSQEDRPNEKLFF. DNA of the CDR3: TGCGCCAGCAGCCAAGAGGACAGGCCAAATGAAAAACTGTTTTTT.